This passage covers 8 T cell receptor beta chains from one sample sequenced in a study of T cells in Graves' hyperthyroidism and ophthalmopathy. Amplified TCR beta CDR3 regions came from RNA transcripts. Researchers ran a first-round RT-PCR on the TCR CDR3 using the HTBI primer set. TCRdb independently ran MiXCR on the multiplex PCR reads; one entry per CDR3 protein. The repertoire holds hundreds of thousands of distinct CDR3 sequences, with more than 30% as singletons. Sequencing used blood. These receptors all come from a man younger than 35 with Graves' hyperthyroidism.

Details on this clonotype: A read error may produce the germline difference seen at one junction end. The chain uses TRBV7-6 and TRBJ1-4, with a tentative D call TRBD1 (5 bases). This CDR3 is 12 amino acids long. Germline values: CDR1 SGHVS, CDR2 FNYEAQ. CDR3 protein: CARRRGTDGPFF. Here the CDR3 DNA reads TGTGCCCGCAGGAGGGGCACGGACGGTCCGTTTTTT.

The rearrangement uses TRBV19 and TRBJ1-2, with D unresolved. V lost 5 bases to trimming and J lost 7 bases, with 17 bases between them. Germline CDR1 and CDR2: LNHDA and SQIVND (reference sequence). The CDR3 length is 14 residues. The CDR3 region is CASSDNGRTGGYTF. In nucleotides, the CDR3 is TGTGCCAGTAGTGACAACGGACGGACGGGTGGCTACACCTTC.

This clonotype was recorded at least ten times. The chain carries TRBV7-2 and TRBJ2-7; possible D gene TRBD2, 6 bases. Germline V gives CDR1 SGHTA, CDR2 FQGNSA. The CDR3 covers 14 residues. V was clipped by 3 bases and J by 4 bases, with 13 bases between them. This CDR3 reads CASSLPLAKYEQYF. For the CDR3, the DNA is TGTGCCAGCAGCTTGCCGCTAGCGAAATACGAGCAGTACTTC.

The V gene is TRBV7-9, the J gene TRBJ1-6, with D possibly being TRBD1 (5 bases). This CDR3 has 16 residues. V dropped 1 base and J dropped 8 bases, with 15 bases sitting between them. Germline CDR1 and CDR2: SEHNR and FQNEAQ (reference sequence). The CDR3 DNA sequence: TGTGCCAGCAGCTTAGTGGAGCAGGGATGGGATTCACCCCTCCACTTT. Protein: CASSLVEQGWDSPLHF.

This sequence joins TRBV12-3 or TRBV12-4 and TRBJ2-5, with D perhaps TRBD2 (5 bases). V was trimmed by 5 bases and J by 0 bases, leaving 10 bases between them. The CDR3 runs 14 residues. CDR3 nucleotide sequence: TGTGCCAGCAGTCGGAGAGGGTACCAAGAGACCCAGTACTTC. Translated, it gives CASSRRGYQETQYF.

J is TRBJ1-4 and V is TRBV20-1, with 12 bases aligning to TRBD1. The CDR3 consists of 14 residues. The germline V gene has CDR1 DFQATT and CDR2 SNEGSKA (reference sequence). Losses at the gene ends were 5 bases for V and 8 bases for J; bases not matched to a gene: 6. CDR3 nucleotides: TGCAGTGCTTCCGGGACAGGGGGCGCGGAAAAACTGTTTTTT. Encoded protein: CSASGTGGAEKLFF.

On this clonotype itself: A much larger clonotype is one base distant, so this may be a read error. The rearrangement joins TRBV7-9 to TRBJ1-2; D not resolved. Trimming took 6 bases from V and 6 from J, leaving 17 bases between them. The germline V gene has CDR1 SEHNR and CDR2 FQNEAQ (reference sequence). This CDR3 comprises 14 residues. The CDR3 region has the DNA TGTGCCAGCAGGAACGAGGAGACTCCTGATGGCTACACCTTC. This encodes CASRNEETPDGYTF.

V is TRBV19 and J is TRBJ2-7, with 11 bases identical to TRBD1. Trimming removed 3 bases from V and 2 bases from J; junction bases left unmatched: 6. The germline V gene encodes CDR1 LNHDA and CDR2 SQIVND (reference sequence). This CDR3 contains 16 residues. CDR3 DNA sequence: TGTGCCAGTAGTATTGGACAGGGGGCCCTGCCCTACGAGCAGTACTTC. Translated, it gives CASSIGQGALPYEQYF.